A single sample gave rise to the 13 T cell receptor beta chains below, sequenced in a study of human T cells and chemical hapten exposure. TCRdb reprocessed the RACE reads with MiXCR, giving one entry per CDR3 protein. The table shows about 120,000 distinct CDR3 sequences, with 13% occurring only once. This sample's time point: pre-sensitization, week 0. Treatment of the sample: therapeutic diphenylcyclopropenone sensitization with weekly scalp DPC. The sample consisted of whole blood, taken in connection with sensitization to the hapten diphenylcyclopropenone (DPC). The receptors stem from a woman younger than 30 with alopecia areata. Some clones in this sample may be carry-over from other donors' samples.

The V gene is TRBV7-2, the J gene TRBJ2-1; tentatively, D is TRBD2 (7 bases). CDR3 size: 17 residues. The V gene's germline CDR1 is SGHTA and CDR2 FQGNSA. Deletions cut 2 bases from V and 8 bases from J, with 22 bases between. The CDR3 loop reads CASSLRSGGASSDEQFF. The CDR3 DNA reads TGTGCCAGCAGCTTAAGGAGTGGGGGGGCATCTTCGGATGAGCAGTTCTTC.

This clonotype was detected many times. The V and J genes are TRBV19 and TRBJ1-4; D is undetermined. Germline V gene data show CDR1 as LNHDA and CDR2 as SQIVND (reference sequence). The CDR3 totals 14 residues. V lost 8 bases and J lost 3, with 13 bases in between. This CDR3 is CASRWNSANEKLFF. CDR3 bases: TGTGCCAGTCGATGGAACTCGGCTAATGAAAAACTGTTTTTT.

In its sample, this clonotype was seen many times. The chain has TRBV20-1 and TRBJ2-5; D unclear. This CDR3 comprises 16 residues. CDR1 DFQATT and CDR2 SNEGSKA come from the germline V gene (reference sequence). V shed 3 bases and J shed 5 bases, with 22 bases lying between them. The CDR3 region is CSASSFDPPMVETQYF. CDR3 coding DNA: TGCAGTGCTAGCTCTTTCGACCCGCCCATGGTGGAGACCCAGTACTTC.

The sample holds many counts of this clonotype. The chain carries TRBV7-2 and TRBJ1-2; no firm D call. V lost 3 bases and J lost 3, with 2 bases in between. CDR3 length equals 11 residues. Germline V CDR1 and CDR2: SGHTA, FQGNSA. CDR3 residues: CASSLYYGYTF. CDR3 nucleotide sequence: TGTGCCAGCAGCTTGTACTATGGCTACACCTTC.

V and J are TRBV18 and TRBJ1-5; 12 nucleotides align to TRBD1. CDR1 is KGHSH and CDR2 is LQKENI in the germline V gene. V was pared by 2 bases and J by 0 bases, with 2 bases of the junction left unmatched. The CDR3 consists of 17 residues. CDR3 loop: CASSPGTGGYSNQPQHF. The CDR3 DNA follows: TGTGCCAGCTCACCAGGGACAGGGGGCTATAGCAATCAGCCCCAGCATTTT.

This clonotype was found a few times. J is TRBJ2-3 and V is TRBV7-6; D is unresolved. V lost 2 bases to trimming and J lost 5 bases, with 8 bases between them. The CDR3 length is 13 residues. Germline V gene sequence: CDR1 SGHVS, CDR2 FNYEAQ. The CDR3 is CASSLSAVDTQYF. The CDR3 DNA reads TGTGCCAGCAGCTTATCGGCAGTAGATACGCAGTATTTT. Combining the CDR3 with reference TRBV7-6 and TRBJ2-3 gives the whole variable domain GAGVSQSPRYKVTKRGQDVALRCDPISGHVSLYWYRQALGQGPEFLTYFNYEAQQDKSGLPNDRFSAERPEGSISTLTIQRTEQRDSAMYRCASSLSAVDTQYFGPGTRLTVL.

In its sample, this clonotype was seen a few times. V usage is TRBV14 and J usage is TRBJ1-1, with a tentative D call TRBD1 (5 bases). Per the germline V gene, CDR1 is SGHDN and CDR2 is FVKESK. Trimming took 4 bases from V and 5 from J, leaving 11 bases between them. The CDR3 is 13 amino acids. The CDR3 sequence: CASSPAWGTEAFF. The CDR3 DNA follows: TGTGCCAGCAGCCCGGCCTGGGGGACTGAAGCTTTCTTT.

Ten or more counts support this clonotype. For the CDR3, the DNA is TGTGCCAGCAGCTTAGTTCACGGATCTAACTATGGCTACACCTTC. Translated, it gives CASSLVHGSNYGYTF. The chain combines TRBV7-8 with TRBJ1-2; D gene uncertain. V dropped 1 base and J dropped 0 bases, with 9 bases sitting between them. The germline gives CDR1 SGHVS, CDR2 FQNEAQ. CDR3 length: 15 residues.

This clonotype was seen more than once but under ten times. V usage is TRBV5-4 and J usage is TRBJ1-2, with a tentative D call TRBD1 (5 bases). V was clipped by 4 bases and J by 3 bases, with 13 bases between them. The CDR3 runs to 14 residues. CDR1 and CDR2 from the germline V gene are SGHNT and YYREEE (reference sequence). The CDR3 loop reads CASSPGGAYYGYTF. As DNA, the CDR3 is TGTGCCAGCAGCCCCGGCGGGGCCTACTATGGCTACACCTTC. Drawing the rest from reference TRBV5-4 and TRBJ1-2, the complete variable domain is ETGVTQSPTHLIKTRGQQVTLRCSSQSGHNTVSWYQQALGQGPQFIFQYYREEENGRGNFPPRFSGLQFPNYSSELNVNALELDDSALYLCASSPGGAYYGYTFGSGTRLTVV.

This clonotype was counted between two and nine times. This rearrangement joins TRBV20-1 to TRBJ2-1; TRBD1 agrees at 9 bases. The V gene end was trimmed by 5 bases and the J gene end by 9 bases; junction bases not matched to a gene: 2. This CDR3 contains 11 residues. Germline values: CDR1 DFQATT, CDR2 SNEGSKA (reference sequence). CDR3 residues: CSARTGVEQFF. For the CDR3, the DNA is TGCAGTGCTCGGACAGGGGTTGAGCAGTTCTTC.

This clonotype was seen at least ten times. This rearrangement joins TRBV24-1 to TRBJ2-3; D perhaps matches TRBD2 (6 bases). The CDR3 has 15 residues. Germline CDR1 KGHDR, CDR2 SFDVKD. Trimming stripped 2 bases from V and 3 bases from J, with 11 bases between. CDR3 in amino acids: CATSDSPLATDTQYF. The CDR3 DNA follows: TGTGCCACCAGTGATTCTCCCCTAGCGACAGATACGCAGTATTTT.

This sequence joins TRBV6-1 and TRBJ1-5; tentatively, D is TRBD1 (5 bases). V was trimmed by 3 bases and J by 6 bases, leaving 21 bases between them. Germline values: CDR1 MNHNS, CDR2 SASEGT. The CDR3 covers 17 residues. CDR3 coding DNA: TGTGCCAGCAGTGACATCATCCGGGACTGGAGGACTCAGCCCCAGCATTTT. Its translation is CASSDIIRDWRTQPQHF.

This chain joins TRBV6-5 and TRBJ2-3; D unresolved. The CDR3 runs to 15 residues. Trimming removed 5 bases at V and 1 base at J, with 13 bases between. The germline CDR1 and CDR2 sequences are MNHEY and SVGAGI. The CDR3 DNA reads TGTGCCAGCAGTCCACCGGGCCCTCGCACAGATACGCAGTATTTT. Translation: CASSPPGPRTDTQYF.